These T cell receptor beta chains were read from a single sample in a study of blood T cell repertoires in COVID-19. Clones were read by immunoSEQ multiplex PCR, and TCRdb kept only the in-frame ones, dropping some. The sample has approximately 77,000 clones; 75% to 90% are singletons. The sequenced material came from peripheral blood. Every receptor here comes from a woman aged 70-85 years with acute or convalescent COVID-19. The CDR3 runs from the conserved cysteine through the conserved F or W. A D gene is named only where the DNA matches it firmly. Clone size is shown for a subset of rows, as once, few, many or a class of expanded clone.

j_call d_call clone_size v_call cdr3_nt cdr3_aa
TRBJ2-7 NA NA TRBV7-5 TGTGTCAGAAGCCCGACAGAGAACTCCTACGAGCAGTACTTC CVRSPTENSYEQYF
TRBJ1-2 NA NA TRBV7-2 TGTGCCAGCAGCTTAGTGGGCAGGGAAGGTGGCTACACCTTC CASSLVGREGGYTF
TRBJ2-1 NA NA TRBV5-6 TGTGCCAGCAGCTTGGTTAGCAATGAGCAGTTCTTC CASSLVSNEQFF
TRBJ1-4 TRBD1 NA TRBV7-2 TGTGCCAGCAGCCCCCAGGGGGGAACTAATGAAAAACTGTTTTTT CASSPQGGTNEKLFF
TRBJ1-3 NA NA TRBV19 TGTGCCAGTAGGATAACCCGACAGAGCTCTGGAAACACCATATATTTT CASRITRQSSGNTIYF
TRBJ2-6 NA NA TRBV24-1 TGTGCCACCAGTACAACTGGGGCCAACGTCCTGACTTTC CATSTTGANVLTF
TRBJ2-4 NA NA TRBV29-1 TGCAGCGTTGCACAGGGTCTAGCCAAAAACATTCAGTACTTC CSVAQGLAKNIQYF
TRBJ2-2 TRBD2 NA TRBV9 TGTGCCAGCAGCGTAGAAGGGGTAGCGGGGTACGCGAACACCGGGGAGCTGTTTTTT CASSVEGVAGYANTGELFF
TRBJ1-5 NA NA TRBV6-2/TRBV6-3 TGTGCCAGCAGTTATCACACAGCTCAGCCCCAGCATTTT CASSYHTAQPQHF
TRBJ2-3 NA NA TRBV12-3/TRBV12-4 TGTGCCAGCACCCAGGCTACGGATACGCAGTATTTT CASTQATDTQYF
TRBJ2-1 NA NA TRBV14 TGTGCCAGCAGCCAAGGTGTCGGTGTCTCCTACAATGAGCAGTTCTTC CASSQGVGVSYNEQFF
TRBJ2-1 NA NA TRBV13 TGTGCCAGCAGCTCTCCTCCTGGGGGGGGGCCGTTCTTC CASSSPPGGGPFF
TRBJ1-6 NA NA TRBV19 TGTGCCAGTAGTACGGGGTCCGGACCCTATAATTCACCCCTCCACTTT CASSTGSGPYNSPLHF
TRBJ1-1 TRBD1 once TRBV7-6 TGTGCCAGCAGCTATCGACAGGGGCGGGAAGCTTTCTTT CASSYRQGREAFF
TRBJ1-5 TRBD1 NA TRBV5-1 TGCGCCAGCAGCTTGGGGCAGGGGGCTCGTCAGCCCCAGCATTTT CASSLGQGARQPQHF
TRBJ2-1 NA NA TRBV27 TGTGCCAGCAGTGGATCCAGGGTCATCGTCTACAATGAGCAGTTCTTC CASSGSRVIVYNEQFF
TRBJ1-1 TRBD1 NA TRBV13 TGTGCCAGCAGCTCGAGCAGACAGGGTAGCACTGAAGCTTTCTTT CASSSSRQGSTEAFF
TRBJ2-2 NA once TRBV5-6 TGTGCCAGCAGCTTTTCGGGGGGCACGAGGATCGGGGAGCTGTTTTTT CASSFSGGTRIGELFF
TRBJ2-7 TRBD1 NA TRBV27 TGTGCCAGCAGTTCGGCCGGACAGGGGATCTACGAGCAGTACTTC CASSSAGQGIYEQYF
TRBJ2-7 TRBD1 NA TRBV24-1 TGTGCCACAGGGACAGGGTCAAACTACGAGCAGTACTTC CATGTGSNYEQYF
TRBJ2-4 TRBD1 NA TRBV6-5 TGTGCCAGCAGGTCCGGGACAGAGGTGAAAAACATTCAGTACTTC CASRSGTEVKNIQYF
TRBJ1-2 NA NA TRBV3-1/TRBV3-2 TGTGCCAGCAGCCAAGCTCAGGGAGGAACCTTC CASSQAQGGTF
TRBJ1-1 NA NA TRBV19 TGTGCCAGTAGTATAGGCGTTACTGAAGCTTTCTTT CASSIGVTEAFF
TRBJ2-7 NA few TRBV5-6 TGTGCCAGCAGCCCGTGGACAACCTACGAGCAGTACTTC CASSPWTTYEQYF
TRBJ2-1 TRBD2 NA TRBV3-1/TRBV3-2 TGTGCCAGCAGCCAAGTCCTAGCGGGAATCAACAATGAGCAGTTCTTC CASSQVLAGINNEQFF
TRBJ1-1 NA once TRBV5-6 TGTGCCAGCAGACCAGGTGGCAGGCAGAACACTGAAGCTTTCTTT CASRPGGRQNTEAFF
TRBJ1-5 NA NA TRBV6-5 TGTGCCAGCAATTCCCAGGGTAGCAATCAGCCCCAGCATTTT CASNSQGSNQPQHF
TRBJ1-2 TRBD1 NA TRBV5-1 TGCGCCAGCAGCTTGAGGGACAGGGGGCCCTACTATGGCTACACCTTC CASSLRDRGPYYGYTF
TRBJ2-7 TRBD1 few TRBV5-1 TGCGCCAGCAGCCGTGGACAGGGTCCCAACGAGCAGTACTTC CASSRGQGPNEQYF